This record concerns one TCR beta chain sequence. Seattle participants joined during active infection and were tracked over time. TCRdb's table, derived via immunoSEQ multiplex PCR, lists solely in-frame clones and lacks some. Of 300,000 to 400,000 clones in the sample, approximately 87% were seen once. The sample originates from a study of blood T cell repertoires in COVID-19. The sample consisted of peripheral blood. The source is a woman between 45 and 60 years old with COVID-19, enrolled during active disease.

CDR3 DNA sequence: TGCAGCGTTGTTGGGGGACTAGCGGGAGGCCAAGTGTCCTACAATGAGCAGTTCTTC. Amino acids: CSVVGGLAGGQVSYNEQFF. The rearrangement links TRBV29-1 to TRBJ2-1, with 15 bases aligning to TRBD2. The junction had 11 bases not matched to a gene; V was cut back by 4 bases and J by 1 base. CDR1 and CDR2 (germline): SQVTM, ANQGSEA. This CDR3 comprises 19 residues.